This TCR beta chain was recorded in a study of T cells in Graves' hyperthyroidism and ophthalmopathy. This clonotype was counted many times. The target antigen is unknown. Germline-derived CDR1 and CDR2 are DFQATT and SNEGSKA (reference sequence). The CDR3 is 12 amino acids. Trimming removed 3 bases from V and 2 bases from J, with 5 bases in between. Amplification of TCR beta CDR3 regions used RNA as the template. The TCR CDR3 first-round RT-PCR relied on the HTBI primer set. From the multiplex PCR reads, TCRdb called clonotypes with MiXCR, one entry per CDR3 protein. The profile covers around 400,000 distinct CDR3 sequences, with about 15% appearing a single time and 25% to 35% taken by the ten largest. General study results and limits: Ophthalmopathy stood apart from stable hyperthyroidism in a 13 V-J model. Blood also held most thyroid clonotypes expanded beyond 0.001.

The specimen sequenced was blood. V usage is TRBV20-1 and J usage is TRBJ1-5; D remains unclear. The sequence was collected from a woman under 30 with Graves' hyperthyroidism that later progressed to Graves' ophthalmopathy. The CDR3: CSARIGNQPQHF. Written as DNA, the CDR3 is TGCAGTGCTAGGATAGGCAATCAGCCCCAGCATTTT.